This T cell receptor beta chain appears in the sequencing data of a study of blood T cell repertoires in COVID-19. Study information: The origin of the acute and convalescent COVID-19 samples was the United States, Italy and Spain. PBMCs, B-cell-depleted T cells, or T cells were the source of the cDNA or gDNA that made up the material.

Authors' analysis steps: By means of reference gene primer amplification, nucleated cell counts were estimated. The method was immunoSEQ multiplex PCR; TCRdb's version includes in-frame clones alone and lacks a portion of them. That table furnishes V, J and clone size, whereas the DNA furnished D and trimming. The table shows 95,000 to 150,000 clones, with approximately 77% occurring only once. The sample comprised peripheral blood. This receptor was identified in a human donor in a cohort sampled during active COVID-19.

The CDR3 DNA reads as TGTGCCAGCAGTTTATCGGGCAGAAGTTACGAGCAGTACTTC. Residues: CASSLSGRSYEQYF. The chain recombines TRBV27 with TRBJ2-7; D is uncertain. CDR3 length: 14 residues. Germline loops: CDR1 MNHEY, CDR2 SMNVEV (reference sequence). Trimming pared 0 bases from V and 4 bases from J, leaving 10 bases between.